Below, 2 T cell receptor beta chains from the same sample are listed, as sequenced in a study of cytomegalovirus exposure and HLA in healthy donors. Primers for the PCR totalled 60 Vbeta and 13 Jbeta. Clones were read by immunoSEQ multiplex PCR, and TCRdb kept only the in-frame ones, dropping some. The table has some 150,000 clones, around 79% seen once. Sequenced input: PBMCs. The receptors were gathered from a middle-aged woman in good health and CMV-seropositive.

Only one count was recorded for this clone. The rearrangement links TRBV5-1 to TRBJ2-2; 9 nucleotides line up with TRBD1. J gave up 7 bases and V 7 bases, and 14 bases lay outside the gene matches. Germline CDR1 and CDR2: SGHRS and YFSETQ. The CDR3 is 16 amino acids. In DNA, the CDR3 is TGCGCCAGCGTGGACACAGGGGGCGCGAATGGCGGGGAGCTGTTTTTT. It specifies CASVDTGGANGGELFF. The full variable domain, its missing parts supplied by reference TRBV5-1 and TRBJ2-2, is KAGVTQTPRYLIKTRGQQVTLSCSPISGHRSVSWYQQTPGQGLQFLFEYFSETQRNKGNFPGRFSGRQFSNSRSEMNVSTLELGDSALYLCASVDTGGANGGELFFGEGSRLTVL.

This clone showed up many times. The chain recombines TRBV9 with TRBJ2-7; TRBD1 matches at 7 bases. Germline V CDR1 and CDR2: SGDLS, YYNGEE. J lost 5 bases, V lost 2 bases, and 7 bases had no gene match. The CDR3 spans 14 residues. Written as DNA, the CDR3 is TGTGCCAGCAGCGTCGCCTACAGGGGCGACGAGCAGTACTTC. Translation: CASSVAYRGDEQYF. Supplemented by reference TRBV9 and TRBJ2-7, the full variable domain reads DSGVTQTPKHLITATGQRVTLRCSPRSGDLSVYWYQQSLDQGLQFLIQYYNGEERAKGNILERFSAQQFPDLHSELNLSSLELGDSALYFCASSVAYRGDEQYFGPGTRLTVT.